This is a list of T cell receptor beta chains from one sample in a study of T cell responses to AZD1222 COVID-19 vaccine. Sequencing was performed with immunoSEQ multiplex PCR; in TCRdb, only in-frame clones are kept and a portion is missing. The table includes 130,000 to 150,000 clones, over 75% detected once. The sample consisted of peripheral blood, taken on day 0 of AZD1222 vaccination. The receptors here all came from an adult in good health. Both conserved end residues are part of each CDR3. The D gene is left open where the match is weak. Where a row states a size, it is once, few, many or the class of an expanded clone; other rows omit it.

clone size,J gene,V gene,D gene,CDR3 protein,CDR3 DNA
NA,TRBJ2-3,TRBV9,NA,CASSVEVGVPYF,TGTGCCAGCAGCGTAGAAGTGGGAGTACCGTATTTT
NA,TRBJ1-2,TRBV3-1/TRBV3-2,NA,CASSQGGVGGYTF,TGTGCCAGCAGCCAAGGGGGGGTCGGCGGCTACACCTTC
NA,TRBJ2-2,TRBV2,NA,CASSEERGTGELFF,TGTGCCAGCAGTGAAGAAAGGGGCACCGGGGAGCTGTTTTTT
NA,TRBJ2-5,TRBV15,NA,CATSAAGAQETQYF,TGTGCCACCAGCGCTGCGGGGGCTCAAGAGACCCAGTACTTC
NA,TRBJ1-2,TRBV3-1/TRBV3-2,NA,CASSQDSGMSNYGYTF,TGTGCCAGCAGCCAAGATTCAGGGATGTCTAACTATGGCTACACCTTC
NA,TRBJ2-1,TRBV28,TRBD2,CASSSFGTSGSNDNEQFF,TGTGCCAGCAGCTCATTTGGGACTAGCGGGAGTAACGACAATGAGCAGTTCTTC
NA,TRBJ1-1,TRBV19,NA,CATKGRSGTRDVNTEAFF,TGTGCCACCAAGGGAAGAAGTGGGACCAGGGACGTGAACACTGAAGCTTTCTTT
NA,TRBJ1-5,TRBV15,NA,CATGNWTVSRGPQHF,TGTGCCACCGGGAATTGGACAGTCTCGAGGGGGCCCCAGCATTTT
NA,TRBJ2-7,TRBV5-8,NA,CASSLERASSYEQYF,TGTGCCAGCAGCTTGGAGCGAGCATCCTCCTACGAGCAGTACTTC
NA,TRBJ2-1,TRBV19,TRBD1,CASSPRTGGGRLGGNEQFF,TGTGCCAGTAGTCCGCGGACAGGGGGCGGGAGACTAGGGGGCAATGAGCAGTTCTTC
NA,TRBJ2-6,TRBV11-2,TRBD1,CASSPLKTGSGANVLTF,TGTGCCAGCAGCCCCTTGAAGACAGGGTCAGGGGCCAACGTCCTGACTTTC
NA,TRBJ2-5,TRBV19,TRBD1,CASSRTGKETQYF,TGTGCCAGTAGTCGGACAGGGAAAGAGACCCAGTACTTC
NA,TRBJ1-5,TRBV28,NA,CASSFSGNQPQHF,TGTGCCAGCAGTTTCTCGGGGAATCAGCCCCAGCATTTT
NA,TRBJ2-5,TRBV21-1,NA,CASTLSLAQETQYF,TGTGCCAGCACCTTATCACTAGCGCAAGAGACCCAGTACTTC
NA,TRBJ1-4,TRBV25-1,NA,CASSFQGRNEKLFF,TGTGCCAGCAGTTTCCAGGGAAGGAATGAAAAACTGTTTTTT
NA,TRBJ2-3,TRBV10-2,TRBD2,CASSDGRGGSLTDTQYF,TGCGCCAGCAGTGATGGGCGGGGGGGCTCTCTCACAGATACGCAGTATTTT
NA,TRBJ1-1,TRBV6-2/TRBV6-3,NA,CASSPIGRPMNTEAFF,TGTGCCAGCAGTCCCATCGGACGACCCATGAACACTGAAGCTTTCTTT
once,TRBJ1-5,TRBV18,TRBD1,CASSPRTGRNQPQHF,TGTGCCAGCTCACCCCGGACAGGGCGCAATCAGCCCCAGCATTTT
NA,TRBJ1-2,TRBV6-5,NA,CASSYTDGYGYTF,TGTGCCAGCAGTTACACCGACGGCTATGGCTACACCTTC
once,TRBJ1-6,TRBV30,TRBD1,CAWSWQGAYNSPLHF,TGTGCCTGGAGTTGGCAGGGGGCTTATAATTCACCCCTCCACTTT
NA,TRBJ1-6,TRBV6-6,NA,CASSPPGQSFSSPLHF,TGTGCCAGCAGCCCACCCGGACAGTCTTTCAGCTCACCCCTCCACTTT
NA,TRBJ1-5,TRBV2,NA,CASSEGDITPANQPQHF,TGTGCCAGCAGTGAGGGGGACATCACTCCGGCGAATCAGCCCCAGCATTTT
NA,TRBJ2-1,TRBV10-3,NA,CAISEAGHFMNNNEQFF,TGTGCCATCAGTGAGGCGGGACATTTTATGAACAACAATGAGCAGTTCTTC
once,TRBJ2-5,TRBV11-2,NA,CASSLAGETQYF,TGTGCCAGCAGCTTGGCCGGGGAGACCCAGTACTTC
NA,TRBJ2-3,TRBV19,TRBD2,CASASNGRAGTDTQYF,TGTGCCAGTGCATCAAACGGGAGGGCGGGCACAGATACGCAGTATTTT
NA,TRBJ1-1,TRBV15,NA,CATSRDSMATSEAFF,TGTGCCACCAGCAGAGATTCGATGGCGACATCTGAAGCTTTCTTT
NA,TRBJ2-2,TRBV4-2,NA,CASSQWTGTGELFF,TGTGCCAGCAGCCAATGGACGGGAACCGGGGAGCTGTTTTTT
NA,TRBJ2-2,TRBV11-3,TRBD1,CASSWTGQNTGELFF,TGTGCCAGCAGCTGGACAGGTCAGAACACCGGGGAGCTGTTTTTT
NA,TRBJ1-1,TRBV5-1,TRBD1,CASSFGQVAEAFF,TGCGCCAGCAGCTTCGGACAGGTCGCTGAAGCTTTCTTT
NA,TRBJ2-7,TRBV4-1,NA,CASSHPGTSNYEQYF,TGCGCCAGCAGCCATCCCGGGACCTCCAACTACGAGCAGTACTTC
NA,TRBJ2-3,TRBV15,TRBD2,CATSREELAGFRTDTQYF,TGTGCCACCAGCAGAGAGGAGCTAGCGGGGTTCCGCACAGATACGCAGTATTTT
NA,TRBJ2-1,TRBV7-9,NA,CASSLRLNEQFF,TGTGCCAGCAGCTTACGGCTCAATGAGCAGTTCTTC
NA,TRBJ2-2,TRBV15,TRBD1,CATSRRDRGIGELFF,TGTGCCACCAGCAGGCGGGACAGGGGAATCGGGGAGCTGTTTTTT
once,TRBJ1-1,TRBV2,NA,CASSGRFEAFF,TGTGCCAGCAGTGGTAGGTTTGAAGCTTTCTTT
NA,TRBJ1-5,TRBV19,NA,CASSSLISNQPQHF,TGTGCCAGTAGTTCTCTTATCAGCAATCAGCCCCAGCATTTT
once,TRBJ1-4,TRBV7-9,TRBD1,CASSPGTATNEKLFF,TGTGCCAGCAGCCCCGGGACAGCCACTAATGAAAAACTGTTTTTT
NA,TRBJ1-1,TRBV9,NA,CASMYSTEAFF,TGTGCCAGCATGTACAGCACTGAAGCTTTCTTT
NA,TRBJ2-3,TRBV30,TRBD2,CAWAGVRTDTQYF,TGTGCCTGGGCGGGGGTCCGTACAGATACGCAGTATTTT
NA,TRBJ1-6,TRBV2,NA,CASSSSVSYNSPLHF,TGTGCCAGCAGCTCTTCAGTTTCTTATAATTCACCCCTCCACTTT
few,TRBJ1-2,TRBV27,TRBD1,CASSGDRVVGYTF,TGTGCCAGCAGTGGGGACAGGGTAGTTGGCTACACCTTC